The present TCR beta chain was sequenced within a study of T cell repertoires in cytomegalovirus infection. For the study at large: Both a matching HLA type and CMV infection were indicated by public TCR beta signatures. Study-level points and caveats: Across the ex vivo response, the dominant clonotypes were HLA-C-restricted CMV-specific TCR beta clonotypes. People with CMV and the relevant HLA were identified by cumulative public TCR beta family frequency.

One entry per CDR3 protein, called by TCRdb with MiXCR from the reads. The sample includes 180,000 or so distinct CDR3 sequences, approximately 18% of them seen just once. V lost 0 bases and J 10 bases, leaving 16 bases between the germline ends. The CDR3 runs 14 residues. Germline CDR1 is SQVTM and CDR2 is ANQGSEA. This clonotype was counted a few times. The antigen is not known. The V call is TRBV29-1, the J call TRBJ2-1, with D unresolved. Sequencing used CD8+ T cells from PBMCs. This receptor was taken from a human donor in good health (CMV status not recorded). Some clones in this sample may be carry-over from other donors' samples. In DNA form, the CDR3 reads TGCAGCGTTGAAGAAGGGCTCCGCTTAAGGGAGCAGTTCTTC. Translation gives CSVEEGLRLREQFF.